The next 26 T cell receptor beta chains were all read from a single sample in a study of blood T cell repertoires in COVID-19. Produced via immunoSEQ multiplex PCR; TCRdb's table is partial and in-frame only. The sample carries some 25,000 clones, more than 65% recorded once. Material: peripheral blood. These receptors came from a human donor in a cohort sampled during active COVID-19.

The V call is TRBV6-5, the J call TRBJ1-2, with 8 nucleotides matching TRBD1. Per germline, CDR1 MNHEY and CDR2 SVGAGI. The CDR3 is 13 amino acids. V trimming: 6 bases; J trimming: 4 bases; junction bases outside the gene matches: 4. The CDR3 spells CASRRTGSYGYTF. For the CDR3, the DNA is TGTGCCAGCAGAAGGACAGGGTCCTATGGCTACACCTTC.

The rearrangement links TRBV19 to TRBJ1-1; perhaps TRBD1 as D (5 bases). CDR1 LNHDA and CDR2 SQIVND come from the germline V gene (reference sequence). The CDR3 covers 13 residues. Trimming stripped 3 bases from V and 11 bases from J, with 16 bases between. CDR3 loop: CASSMISGEAAFF. In nucleotides, the CDR3 is TGTGCCAGTAGTATGATATCGGGGGAGGCGGCTTTCTTT.

This chain joins TRBV4-3 and TRBJ1-6; D may be TRBD1 (5 bases). The CDR3 covers 15 residues. Germline V gene data show CDR1 as LGHNA and CDR2 as YSLEER. The V gene lost 4 bases and the J gene lost 5 bases, with 12 bases spanning the gap. CDR3 residues: CASSLQAGDNSPLHF. CDR3 coding DNA: TGCGCCAGCAGCCTACAGGCAGGTGATAATTCACCCCTCCACTTT.

This rearrangement joins TRBV15 to TRBJ2-2; 9 nucleotides align to TRBD2. Losses at the gene ends were 0 bases for V and 6 bases for J; bases not matched to a gene: 5. Germline loops: CDR1 LNHNV, CDR2 YYDKDF (reference sequence). The length of the CDR3 is 16 residues. The DNA of the CDR3 is TGTGCCACCAGCAGAGATATCGGACTAGCGTCCGGGGAGCTGTTTTTT. This sequence encodes CATSRDIGLASGELFF. Based on the CDR3 plus reference TRBV15 and TRBJ2-2, the full variable domain is DAMVIQNPRYQVTQFGKPVTLSCSQTLNHNVMYWYQQKSSQAPKLLFHYYDKDFNNEADTPDNFQSRRPNTSFCFLDIRSPGLGDTAMYLCATSRDIGLASGELFFGEGSRLTVL.

CDR3 residues: CASSTDGGTQNIQYF. In nucleotides, the CDR3 is TGCGCCAGCAGCACTGATGGTGGGACTCAAAACATTCAGTACTTC. The chain carries TRBV5-1 and TRBJ2-4, with D perhaps TRBD2 (6 bases). This CDR3 comprises 15 residues. Trimming shortened V by 4 bases and J by 5 bases, and 16 bases separated the two germline ends. CDR1 and CDR2 (germline): SGHRS, YFSETQ.

V and J are TRBV6-2 or TRBV6-3 and TRBJ1-1; 7 bases line up with TRBD1. Trimming took 6 bases from V and 0 from J; bases not matched to a gene: 16. The CDR3 is 18 residues long. Germline loops: CDR1 MNHEY, CDR2 SVGEGT. This CDR3 is CASSPRKRQTGMNTEAFF. DNA for the CDR3: TGTGCCAGCAGCCCCCGCAAACGCCAGACAGGGATGAACACTGAAGCTTTCTTT.

The table lists this clone with a few counts. The chain joins TRBV28 to TRBJ1-2; the D gene is possibly TRBD1 (5 bases). V shed 6 bases and J shed 7 bases, with 15 bases lying between them. The germline V gene has CDR1 MDHEN and CDR2 SYDVKM. The length of the CDR3 is 13 residues. The CDR3 DNA follows: TGTGCCAGCAGAATCCAGGGCGGGGGTGGCTACACCTTC. Protein sequence: CASRIQGGGGYTF.

The chain combines TRBV9 with TRBJ1-2; 9 bases agree with TRBD1. From germline, CDR1 is SGDLS and CDR2 YYNGEE. V gave up 3 bases and J gave up 8 bases; unmatched junction bases: 11. The CDR3 length is 15 residues. Here the CDR3 reads CASSGQTGGVEGYTF. The CDR3 bases are TGTGCCAGCAGCGGTCAGACAGGGGGTGTGGAAGGCTACACCTTC. The variable domain in full, with the rest retrieved from reference TRBV9 and TRBJ1-2, is DSGVTQTPKHLITATGQRVTLRCSPRSGDLSVYWYQQSLDQGLQFLIQYYNGEERAKGNILERFSAQQFPDLHSELNLSSLELGDSALYFCASSGQTGGVEGYTFGSGTRLTVV.

J is TRBJ2-2 and V is TRBV4-1; D may be TRBD1 (5 bases). The V end was cut by 0 bases, the J end by 3 bases, with 20 bases between. Germline V lookup: CDR1 MGHRA, CDR2 YSYEKL. The CDR3 sequence is 19 residues long. CDR3: CASSQDWGIVSRDTGELFF. Written as DNA, the CDR3 is TGCGCCAGCAGCCAAGATTGGGGTATCGTTAGCAGGGACACCGGGGAGCTGTTTTTT.

This chain connects TRBV11-3 to TRBJ2-1; TRBD1 matches 9 bases. This CDR3 contains 15 residues. Germline V gene sequence: CDR1 SGHNT, CDR2 YENEEA. The ends lost 1 base at V and 7 bases at J; junction bases unmatched: 5. CDR3 residues: CASSLGGTGMNEQFF. The CDR3 bases are TGTGCCAGCAGCTTAGGGGGGACAGGGATGAATGAGCAGTTCTTC.

The chain links TRBV10-1 to TRBJ1-2; 8 positions match TRBD1. CDR1 and CDR2 from the germline V gene are WNHNN and SYGVQD (reference sequence). Losses at the gene ends were 5 bases for V and 4 bases for J; bases not matched to a gene: 6. CDR3 length: 14 amino acids. CDR3 bases: TGCGCCAGCAGTCGCCCGGGACAGGCCTATGGCTACACCTTC. This translates into CASSRPGQAYGYTF.

V gene TRBV7-9 combines with J gene TRBJ1-6, with 10 positions matching TRBD1. After removal of 5 bases from V and 8 bases from J, the junction contained 3 bases not matched to a gene. Germline CDR1 reads SEHNR; CDR2 reads FQNEAQ (reference sequence). The CDR3 has 14 residues. The CDR3 region is CASSPDRGYSPLHF. The CDR3 DNA is TGTGCCAGCAGCCCGGACAGGGGGTATTCACCCCTCCACTTT.

DNA of the CDR3: TGTGCCAGCAGTGCCGAGGGAAATACGCAGTATTTT. This codes for CASSAEGNTQYF. The V gene is TRBV6-6, the J gene TRBJ2-3; D is possibly TRBD2 (5 bases). Trimming shortened V by 5 bases and J by 7 bases, and 10 bases separated the two germline ends. CDR1 is MNHNY and CDR2 is SVGAGI in the germline V gene (reference sequence). There are 12 residues in the CDR3.

The V call is TRBV6-2 or TRBV6-3, the J call TRBJ2-5; D call uncertain. V lost 7 bases and J lost 4, with 16 bases in between. The germline CDR1 and CDR2 sequences are MNHEY and SVGEGT. The CDR3 length is 14 residues. The CDR3 DNA follows: TGTGCCAGCAACCCGACACCGGAAGGAGAGACCCAGTACTTC. Translation gives CASNPTPEGETQYF.

This rearrangement joins TRBV5-4 to TRBJ2-4; TRBD2 agrees at 13 bases. Trimming removed 1 base from V and 3 bases from J; junction bases left unmatched: 7. Germline CDR1 is SGHNT and CDR2 is YYREEE (reference sequence). The CDR3 extends over 18 amino acids. The CDR3 DNA reads as TGTGCCAGCAGCTTGTGGGGGACTAGCGGGATCGACAAAAACATTCAGTACTTC. Its translation is CASSLWGTSGIDKNIQYF.

V usage is TRBV9 and J usage is TRBJ2-7; D is possibly TRBD2 (6 bases). The CDR3 runs 15 residues. The V end was cut by 0 bases, the J end by 0 bases, with 10 bases between. Per the germline V gene, CDR1 is SGDLS and CDR2 is YYNGEE. CDR3 nucleotide sequence: TGTGCCAGCAGCGTAGAGGGCGGGGACTCCTACGAGCAGTACTTC. It specifies CASSVEGGDSYEQYF.

The chain recombines TRBV29-1 with TRBJ1-4, with TRBD1 matching 9 bases. CDR1 and CDR2 from the germline V gene are SQVTM and ANQGSEA. The CDR3 runs 15 residues. V trimming: 7 bases; J trimming: 5 bases; junction bases outside the gene matches: 11. The CDR3 nucleotides read TGCAGCGCCCGATTGACCGGGACAGGGAATGAAAAACTGTTTTTT. It is translated as CSARLTGTGNEKLFF. Using reference TRBV29-1 and TRBJ1-4 for the parts outside the CDR3, the full variable domain is SAVISQKPSRDICQRGTSLTIQCQVDSQVTMMFWYRQQPGQSLTLIATANQGSEATYESGFVIDKFPISRPNLTFSTLTVSNMSPEDSSIYLCSARLTGTGNEKLFFGSGTQLSVL.

This clone was counted only a few times. The J gene is TRBJ2-2, the V gene TRBV19, with 14 bases aligning to TRBD2. The CDR3 is 18 amino acids. Looked up from germline, CDR1 is LNHDA and CDR2 is SQIVND (reference sequence). With V trimmed by 0 bases and J by 9 bases, 9 bases remained unmatched. The CDR3 reads CASSIDGTSGGPPRELFF. CDR3 DNA: TGTGCCAGTAGTATAGATGGGACTAGCGGGGGACCACCCAGGGAGCTGTTTTTT.

The chain employs TRBV6-4 and TRBJ1-1; 10 bases map to TRBD1. This CDR3 contains 16 residues. The trim removed 3 bases at V and 5 bases at J, leaving 9 bases unmatched. The germline V gene has CDR1 MRHNA and CDR2 SNTAGT. CDR3 bases: TGTGCCAGCAGTGAGACAGGGGGCTTTCTCCGGACTGAAGCTTTCTTT. Translated, it gives CASSETGGFLRTEAFF.

This clone was detected a few times. This rearrangement joins TRBV5-1 to TRBJ2-1, with 12 nucleotides matching TRBD2. Germline V gene lookup returns CDR1 SGHRS and CDR2 YFSETQ. CDR3 length: 13 residues. Trimming removed 8 bases from V and 7 bases from J; junction bases left unmatched: 4. The CDR3 loop is CASGTSGPNEQFF. The CDR3 DNA reads as TGCGCCAGTGGGACTAGCGGGCCGAATGAGCAGTTCTTC.

This clone has just one count. The V call is TRBV27, the J call TRBJ1-5, with TRBD1 matching 8 bases. Looked up from germline, CDR1 is MNHEY and CDR2 is SMNVEV (reference sequence). The V segment lost 6 bases and the J segment 0 bases; nucleotides outside the gene matches: 1. The CDR3 extends over 14 amino acids. The CDR3 loop is CASRTGGSNQPQHF. The CDR3 bases are TGTGCCAGCAGAACAGGGGGTAGCAATCAGCCCCAGCATTTT.

V is TRBV28 and J is TRBJ1-2; TRBD1 is a possible D gene (6 bases). Germline CDR1 reads MDHEN; CDR2 reads SYDVKM. The CDR3 covers 18 residues. V was clipped by 1 base and J by 2 bases, with 20 bases between them. The CDR3 loop reads CASSLSSRIGGANYGYTF. DNA of the CDR3: TGTGCCAGCAGTTTATCTTCCCGGATTGGGGGCGCGAACTATGGCTACACCTTC.

V usage is TRBV2 and J usage is TRBJ1-1, with D unclear. The germline V gene has CDR1 SNHLY and CDR2 FYNNEI. CDR3 length: 16 residues. The V end lost 4 bases, the J end lost 5 bases, and 20 bases lay between the germline ends. DNA for the CDR3: TGTGCCAGCAGTGTGAATCCGGCCCGGACGGGGACTGAAGCTTTCTTT. Its protein is CASSVNPARTGTEAFF.

The chain combines TRBV5-1 with TRBJ2-2; D perhaps matches TRBD2 (5 bases). The CDR3 extends over 16 amino acids. The germline V gene encodes CDR1 SGHRS and CDR2 YFSETQ. Trimming shortened V by 0 bases and J by 4 bases, and 13 bases separated the two germline ends. The CDR3 region is CASSLAGGFTTGELFF. The CDR3 DNA sequence: TGCGCCAGCAGCTTGGCCGGAGGTTTCACCACCGGGGAGCTGTTTTTT. The full variable domain, rest sourced from reference TRBV5-1 and TRBJ2-2, is KAGVTQTPRYLIKTRGQQVTLSCSPISGHRSVSWYQQTPGQGLQFLFEYFSETQRNKGNFPGRFSGRQFSNSRSEMNVSTLELGDSALYLCASSLAGGFTTGELFFGEGSRLTVL.

The sample holds a few counts of this clone. The chain carries TRBV7-9 and TRBJ1-5, with D possibly being TRBD1 (5 bases). The ends were cut back, 4 bases at V and 0 bases at J, with 10 bases in the middle. The CDR3 runs to 15 residues. The germline CDR1 and CDR2 sequences are SEHNR and FQNEAQ (reference sequence). The CDR3 loop is CASSYSGISNQPQHF. The CDR3 DNA follows: TGTGCCAGCAGCTACTCAGGGATTAGCAATCAGCCCCAGCATTTT. Based on the CDR3 plus reference TRBV7-9 and TRBJ1-5, the full variable domain is DTGVSQNPRHKITKRGQNVTFRCDPISEHNRLYWYRQTLGQGPEFLTYFQNEAQLEKSRLLSDRFSAERPKGSFSTLEIQRTEQGDSAMYLCASSYSGISNQPQHFGDGTRLSIL.

The chain employs TRBV11-3 and TRBJ1-6, with D possibly TRBD1 on 6 matching bases. Looked up from germline, CDR1 is SGHNT and CDR2 is YENEEA. This CDR3 region has 14 residues. Trimming removed 3 bases from V and 9 bases from J, with 12 bases in between. The CDR3 DNA follows: TGTGCCAGCAGCTTCGGGGGGCCGGGTTCACCCCTCCACTTT. Residues: CASSFGGPGSPLHF.